The rows below give T cell receptor beta chains drawn from one sample of a study of cytomegalovirus exposure and HLA in healthy donors. Profiling relied on immunoSEQ multiplex PCR, and the TCRdb table lists in-frame clones only, not all of them. The data show about 77,000 clones, 60% to 85% seen once. Sequenced material: PBMCs. Receptors originate from a man between 35 and 55 years old in good health and CMV-seronegative. Both conserved end residues are part of each CDR3. Each record gives: V gene, clone size, D gene, J gene, CDR3 DNA, CDR3 protein. D genes are given only for firm matches. Not all rows give a size; the values are once, few, many and, for expanded clones, a class.

>TRBV5-1|NA|TRBD2|TRBJ2-7
TGCGCCAGCAGCTTGGAGGGGACTAGCGGATCCTACGAGCAGTACTTC
CASSLEGTSGSYEQYF
>TRBV5-6|once|NA|TRBJ2-7
TGTGCCAGCAGCCCGACACGTAGCTCCTACGAGCAGTACTTC
CASSPTRSSYEQYF
>TRBV28|once|NA|TRBJ2-7
TGTGCCAGCAGTTCACCCACGACAGGATGCTACGAGCAGTACTTC
CASSSPTTGCYEQYF
>TRBV28|NA|TRBD1|TRBJ1-2
TGTGCCAGCAGTCCGGCGTTACAGGGGCGGGGAAAGTATGGCTACACCTTC
CASSPALQGRGKYGYTF
>TRBV4-1|NA|NA|TRBJ1-5
TGCGCCAGCAGCCAAGATAATAGCGCCCCTTGGCTGCAGCCCCAGCATTTT
CASSQDNSAPWLQPQHF
>TRBV7-9|NA|NA|TRBJ2-3
TGTGCCAGCAGATTATACCCTATGCGGCTCACAGATACGCAGTATTTT
CASRLYPMRLTDTQYF
>TRBV6-5|NA|NA|TRBJ2-7
TGTGCCAGCAGTGAACAGGACGCGGTGCAGTACTTC
CASSEQDAVQYF
>TRBV7-9|once|TRBD2|TRBJ2-3
TGTGCCAGCAGCTTTGGGCGGGGGGGGGATGGTTCAGATACGCAGTATTTT
CASSFGRGGDGSDTQYF
>TRBV28|NA|NA|TRBJ1-2
TGTGCCAGCAGTCCTCGGGGGAGATCTAACTATGGCTACACCTTC
CASSPRGRSNYGYTF
>TRBV2|NA|NA|TRBJ1-1
TGTGCCAGCAGTGTTCCGGGGAGCACTGAAGCTTTCTTT
CASSVPGSTEAFF
>TRBV11-2|few|NA|TRBJ2-5
TGTGCCAGCAGCTTAGGTTTTAGCGAGACCCAGTACTTC
CASSLGFSETQYF
>TRBV28|NA|TRBD1|TRBJ1-5
TGTGCCAGCAGTGCGACAGGGGGGAAGAATCAGCCCCAGCATTTT
CASSATGGKNQPQHF
>TRBV27|NA|TRBD1|TRBJ2-7
TGTGCCAGCAGTCCCCTGCAGGGGGCGAAAGTCTACGAGCAGTACTTC
CASSPLQGAKVYEQYF
>TRBV25-1|NA|NA|TRBJ2-7
TGTGCCAGCAGTGAATATAGGGCCCGGGACACCGCATACGAGCAGTACTTC
CASSEYRARDTAYEQYF
>TRBV6-1|NA|NA|TRBJ2-7
TGTGCCAGCAGCCACTCCTACGAGCAGTACTTC
CASSHSYEQYF
>TRBV9|NA|TRBD1|TRBJ1-4
TGTGCCAGCAGCGTAGGCCGGACAGGGGATGAAAAACTGTTTTTT
CASSVGRTGDEKLFF
>TRBV14|NA|TRBD1|TRBJ2-7
TGTGCCAGCAGCCTAAGGACAGGGTCGGGCGAGCAGTACTTC
CASSLRTGSGEQYF
>TRBV27|NA|NA|TRBJ2-1
TGTGCCAGCAGTTCCCGTGGCGGTGAGCAGTTCTTC
CASSSRGGEQFF
>TRBV11-2|NA|NA|TRBJ2-1
TGTGCCAGCAGCTGGGGGACAGCGGGTGAGCAGTTCTTC
CASSWGTAGEQFF
>TRBV4-2|NA|TRBD2|TRBJ2-7
TGTGCCAGCAGCCAAAACGGCCTAGCGGGACTCGAGCAGTACTTC
CASSQNGLAGLEQYF
>TRBV4-1|NA|TRBD2|TRBJ2-3
TGCGCCAGCAGCCAAGAGGGGGGGATGACGCAGTATTTT
CASSQEGGMTQYF
>TRBV19|NA|TRBD1|TRBJ1-5
TGTGCCAGTATCGGGACAGCAAATCAGCCCCAGCATTTT
CASIGTANQPQHF
>TRBV19|NA|TRBD1|TRBJ1-2
TGTGCCAGTAGTATTTCGGCAGGGGGGCACTATGGCTACACCTTC
CASSISAGGHYGYTF
>TRBV6-1|NA|NA|TRBJ1-5
TGTGCCAGCAGTGAGACCAGGAATCAGCCCCAGCATTTT
CASSETRNQPQHF
>TRBV25-1|NA|NA|TRBJ1-5
TGTGCCAGCTCCGGGAGAGTGGGGCAGCCCCAGCATTTT
CASSGRVGQPQHF
>TRBV28|NA|TRBD1|TRBJ2-1
TGTGCCAGCAGTAGCGGACAGGGCAATGAGCAGTTCTTC
CASSSGQGNEQFF
>TRBV6-5|few|TRBD2|TRBJ2-1
TGTGCCAGCAGTTCCCCCTGGGGGGGAGGGGAATATGAGCAGTTCTTC
CASSSPWGGGEYEQFF
>TRBV29-1|few|TRBD2|TRBJ2-2
TGCAGCGCGGTCAGGGACTACAACACCGGGGAGCTGTTTTTT
CSAVRDYNTGELFF
>TRBV7-2|NA|NA|TRBJ2-5
TGTGCCAGCAGCTTAGTGGCACAACAAGAGACCCAGTACTTC
CASSLVAQQETQYF
>TRBV6-5|NA|TRBD1|TRBJ1-6
TGTGCCAGCAGTTACGGGACAGGGTTGGCACCCCTCCACTTT
CASSYGTGLAPLHF
>TRBV7-2|few|TRBD2|TRBJ2-7
TGTGCCAGCAGCTTCTCAGGGACTAGCAGCGAGCAGTACTTC
CASSFSGTSSEQYF
>TRBV19|NA|NA|TRBJ2-2
TGTGCCAGTAGTTCCGACCCGGGAACCGGGGAGCTGTTTTTT
CASSSDPGTGELFF
>TRBV19|NA|TRBD2|TRBJ2-1
TGTGCCAGTAAACCCGGGACTAGCGACTACAATGAGCAGTTCTTC
CASKPGTSDYNEQFF
>TRBV9|once|NA|TRBJ1-3
TGTGCCAGCAGCCCTCAGGGGTCCTCTGGAAACACCATATATTTT
CASSPQGSSGNTIYF
>TRBV5-1|NA|TRBD2|TRBJ2-7
TGCGCCAGCAGCCCAAGACTAGCGGGACTTACGGCCTACGAGCAGTACTTC
CASSPRLAGLTAYEQYF
>TRBV6-5|NA|NA|TRBJ2-4
TGTGCCAGCAGTTTCAGGTTAACTGACATTCAGTACTTC
CASSFRLTDIQYF
>TRBV15|few|TRBD1|TRBJ1-2
TGTGCCACCCAGCGACAGGGGGGGTACGACTATGGCTACACCTTC
CATQRQGGYDYGYTF
>TRBV14|NA|NA|TRBJ1-1
TGTGCCAGCAGCCAAGATATGGCTTCGGAAGCTTTCTTT
CASSQDMASEAFF
>TRBV28|NA|TRBD1|TRBJ2-3
TGTGCCAGCAGTTTTCAGGGGGCGGGTAGCACAGATACGCAGTATTTT
CASSFQGAGSTDTQYF
>TRBV6-5|NA|NA|TRBJ2-3
TGTGCCAGCAGTGCACAGGGGGGGGCAGATACGCAGTATTTT
CASSAQGGADTQYF
>TRBV5-6|few|NA|TRBJ1-2
TGTGCCAGCAGCTTCAAACAGGGCTATGGCTACACCTTC
CASSFKQGYGYTF
>TRBV19|NA|NA|TRBJ1-5
TGTGCCAGTAGTAGTCAGGGAAGGGTCTATAGCAATCAGCCCCAGCATTTT
CASSSQGRVYSNQPQHF
>TRBV5-1|NA|TRBD1|TRBJ1-5
TGCGCCAGCAGCCTACAGGGGGCTAGCAATCAGCCCCAGCATTTT
CASSLQGASNQPQHF
>TRBV10-3|few|NA|TRBJ1-1
TGTGCCATCACGGACTCGAGGACTGAAGCTTTCTTT
CAITDSRTEAFF
>TRBV10-3|NA|TRBD1|TRBJ1-1
TGTGCCATCAGTTCACTGTCGACAGGGCCCTTGAACACTGAAGCTTTCTTT
CAISSLSTGPLNTEAFF